This TCR beta chain originates from a study of T cells in Graves' hyperthyroidism and ophthalmopathy. As to this clonotype: The antigen remains unidentified. A much larger clone lies a single base off, so this may be a read error.

General study findings and limits: Expanded thyroid clonotypes (above 0.001) were mostly also found in blood. The model anticipated ophthalmopathy a median about six months pre-onset.

Subjects aged 18 to 65 presented with newly diagnosed hyperthyroidism of less than 2 months' duration. Each 10 ml fresh peripheral blood draw supplied the PBMCs. What was amplified from RNA transcripts were TCR beta CDR3 regions. With the HTBI primer set, the TCR CDR3 went through a first round of RT-PCR. TCRdb independently ran MiXCR on the multiplex PCR reads; one entry per CDR3 protein. This table holds approximately 150,000 distinct CDR3 sequences, about a tenth found once. The receptor was isolated from a woman aged 18-29 years with Graves' hyperthyroidism that later progressed to Graves' ophthalmopathy. The source material was blood.

The CDR3, as DNA: TGTGCCGGCAGCTCGGACTTAGGTTCGACGTACTATAATTCACCCCTCCACTTT. This encodes CAGSSDLGSTYYNSPLHF. The V call is TRBV28, the J call TRBJ1-6; D is undetermined. CDR3 size: 18 residues. Looked up from germline, CDR1 is MDHEN and CDR2 is SYDVKM.